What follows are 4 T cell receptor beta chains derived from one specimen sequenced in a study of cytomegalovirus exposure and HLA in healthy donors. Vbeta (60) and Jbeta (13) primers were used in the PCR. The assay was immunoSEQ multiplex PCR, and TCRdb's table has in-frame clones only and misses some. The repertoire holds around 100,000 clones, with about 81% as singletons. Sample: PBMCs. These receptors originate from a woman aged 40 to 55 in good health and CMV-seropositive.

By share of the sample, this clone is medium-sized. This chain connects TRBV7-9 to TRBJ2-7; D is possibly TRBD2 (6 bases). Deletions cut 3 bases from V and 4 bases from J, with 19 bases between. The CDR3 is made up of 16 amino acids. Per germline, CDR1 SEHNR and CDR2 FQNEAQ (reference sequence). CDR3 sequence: CASSFPAGSGAYEQYF. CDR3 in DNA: TGTGCCAGCAGCTTCCCCGCCGGGTCGGGAGCTTACGAGCAGTACTTC.

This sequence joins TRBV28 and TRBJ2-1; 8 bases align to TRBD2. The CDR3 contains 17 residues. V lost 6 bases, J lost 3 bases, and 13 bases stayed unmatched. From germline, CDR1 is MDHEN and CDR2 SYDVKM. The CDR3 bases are TGTGCCAGCAGGAGCCTAACTAGCGGTAACGTCTACAATGAGCAGTTCTTC. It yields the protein CASRSLTSGNVYNEQFF. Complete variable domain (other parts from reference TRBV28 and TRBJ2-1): DVKVTQSSRYLVKRTGEKVFLECVQDMDHENMFWYRQDPGLGLRLIYFSYDVKMKEKGDIPEGYSVSREKKERFSLILESASTNQTSMYLCASRSLTSGNVYNEQFFGPGTRLTVL.

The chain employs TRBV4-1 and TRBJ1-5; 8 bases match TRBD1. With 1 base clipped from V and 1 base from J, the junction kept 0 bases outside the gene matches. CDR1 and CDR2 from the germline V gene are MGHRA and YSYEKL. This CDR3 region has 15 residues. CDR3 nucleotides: TGCGCCAGCAGCCAAGGGGACAGGAGCAATCAGCCCCAGCATTTT. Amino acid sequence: CASSQGDRSNQPQHF.

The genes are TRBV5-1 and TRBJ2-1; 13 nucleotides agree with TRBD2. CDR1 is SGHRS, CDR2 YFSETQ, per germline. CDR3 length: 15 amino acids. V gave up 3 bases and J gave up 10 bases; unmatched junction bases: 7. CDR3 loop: CASSWTSGSHGEQFF. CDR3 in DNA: TGCGCCAGCAGCTGGACTAGCGGGAGTCATGGGGAGCAGTTCTTC.